This TCR beta chain emerged from a study of technical replicates of blood from several donors. Using immunoSEQ multiplex PCR, the repertoire was profiled, and TCRdb retains in-frame clones only, with some absent. The table has just over 95,000 clones, approximately 94% seen once. Germline values: CDR1 SNHLY, CDR2 FYNNEI. CDR3 size: 12 residues. Deletions cut 3 bases from V and 11 bases from J, with 14 bases between. The receptor's source is a human donor in good health. V and J are TRBV2 and TRBJ2-7; possibly TRBD2 for D (5 bases). The specimen sequenced was T cells isolated from PBMCs. CDR3 protein: CASSEGGWEKYF. The CDR3 DNA is TGTGCCAGCAGTGAGGGCGGGTGGGAGAAGTACTTC.